The clone carrying this T cell receptor (beta chain) was counted at least ten times. What it binds is not known. This sample is part of a study of human T cells and chemical hapten exposure. About the study: Each week of the roughly 24-week study, patients had diphenylcyclopropenone applied to the scalp. The variation in per-sample TCR yields arose mainly from small differences in pooled library volumes.

TCRdb analysed the RACE reads with MiXCR anew, one entry per CDR3 protein. Of roughly 43,000 distinct CDR3 sequences in the sample, about 9.6% were seen once. V shed 4 bases, J shed 4 bases, and the junction held 13 bases outside the gene matches. Per the germline V gene, CDR1 is SGDLS and CDR2 is YYNGEE. This CDR3 is built from 16 residues. General observations from the study: Expanded TCR sets contained significantly more large CDR3 similarity clusters than controls.

Noted time point: patch test 2, 6 weeks after DPC sensitization. This sample's treatment: therapeutic diphenylcyclopropenone sensitization with weekly scalp DPC. Unfractionated whole blood yielded total RNA. The TCR was taken from a woman in her twenties or thirties with alopecia areata. Some clones in this sample may be carry-over from other donors' samples. The chain has TRBV9 and TRBJ1-1; 7 bases are a match to TRBD1. This sample comprised whole blood, obtained in connection with sensitization to the hapten diphenylcyclopropenone (DPC). The CDR3 DNA reads as TGTGCCAGCAGCCCCGGGACAGTCCGGACTTTCACTGAAGCTTTCTTT. It is translated as CASSPGTVRTFTEAFF.